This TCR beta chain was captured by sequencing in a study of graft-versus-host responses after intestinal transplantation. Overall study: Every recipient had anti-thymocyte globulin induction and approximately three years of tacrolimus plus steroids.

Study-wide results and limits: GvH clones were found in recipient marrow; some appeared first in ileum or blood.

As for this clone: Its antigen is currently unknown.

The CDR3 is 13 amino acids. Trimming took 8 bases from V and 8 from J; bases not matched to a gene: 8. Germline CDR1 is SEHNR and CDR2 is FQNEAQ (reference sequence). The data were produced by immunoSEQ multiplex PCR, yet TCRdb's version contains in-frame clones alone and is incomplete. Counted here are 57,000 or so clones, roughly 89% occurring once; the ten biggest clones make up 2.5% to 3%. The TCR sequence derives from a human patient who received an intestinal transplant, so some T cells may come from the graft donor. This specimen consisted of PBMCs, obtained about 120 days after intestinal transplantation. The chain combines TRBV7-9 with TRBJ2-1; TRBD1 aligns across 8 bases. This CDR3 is CASALTGVYEQFF. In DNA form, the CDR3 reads TGTGCCAGCGCCTTGACAGGGGTTTATGAGCAGTTCTTC. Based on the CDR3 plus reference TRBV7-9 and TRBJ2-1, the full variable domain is DTGVSQNPRHKITKRGQNVTFRCDPISEHNRLYWYRQTLGQGPEFLTYFQNEAQLEKSRLLSDRFSAERPKGSFSTLEIQRTEQGDSAMYLCASALTGVYEQFFGPGTRLTVL.